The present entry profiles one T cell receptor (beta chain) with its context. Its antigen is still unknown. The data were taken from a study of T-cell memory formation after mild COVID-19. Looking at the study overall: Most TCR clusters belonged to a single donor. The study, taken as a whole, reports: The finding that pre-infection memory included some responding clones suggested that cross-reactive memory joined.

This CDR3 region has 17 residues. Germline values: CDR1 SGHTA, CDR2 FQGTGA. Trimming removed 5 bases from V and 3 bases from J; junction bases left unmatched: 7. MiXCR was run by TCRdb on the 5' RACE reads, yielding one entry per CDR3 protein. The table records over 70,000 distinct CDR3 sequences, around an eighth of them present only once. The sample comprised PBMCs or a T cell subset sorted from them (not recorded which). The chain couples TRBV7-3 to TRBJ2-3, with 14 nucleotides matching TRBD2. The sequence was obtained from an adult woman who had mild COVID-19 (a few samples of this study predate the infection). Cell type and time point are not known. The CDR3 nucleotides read TGTGCCAGCAGCATTGGACTAGCGGGAGGTATTACAGATACGCAGTATTTT. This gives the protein CASSIGLAGGITDTQYF.